One sample yielded the 10 T cell receptor beta chains listed below, sequenced in a study of human T cells and chemical hapten exposure. Time point indicated: pre-sensitization, week 0. The treatment: therapeutic diphenylcyclopropenone sensitization with weekly scalp DPC. A single record per CDR3 protein comes from TCRdb applying MiXCR to the RACE reads. The sample has 62,000 or so distinct CDR3 sequences; approximately 11% are singletons. The specimen comprised whole blood, sampled in connection with sensitization to the hapten diphenylcyclopropenone (DPC). These receptors came from a woman between 45 and 65 years old with alopecia areata. Some clones in this sample may be carry-over from other donors' samples.

This clonotype was counted only a few times. This chain uses TRBV9 with TRBJ2-5; D not certain. Trimming shortened V by 4 bases and J by 1 base, and 8 bases separated the two germline ends. The CDR3 sequence is 13 residues long. Germline values: CDR1 SGDLS, CDR2 YYNGEE. CDR3 DNA sequence: TGTGCCAGCAGCTCCCGGATCCAAGAGACCCAGTACTTC. It yields the protein CASSSRIQETQYF.

The chain is built from TRBV7-2 and TRBJ1-6; no firm D call. Looked up from germline, CDR1 is SGHTA and CDR2 is FQGNSA. This CDR3 has 14 residues. Deletions cut 0 bases from V and 7 bases from J, with 7 bases between. CDR3 bases: TGTGCCAGCAGCTTAGCTCGGGCAAATTCACCCCTCCACTTT. It codes for CASSLARANSPLHF.

As regards this clonotype: With a much larger clone just one base away, this may be a read error. The chain combines TRBV7-8 with TRBJ1-6; D uncertain. The CDR3 runs 14 residues. V dropped 2 bases and J dropped 8 bases, with 10 bases sitting between them. Per germline, CDR1 SGHVS and CDR2 FQNEAQ. This chain's CDR3 is CASSLSANDSPLHF. The CDR3 coding sequence is TGTGCCAGCAGCTTATCAGCGAATGATTCACCCCTCCACTTT.

This clonotype was seen ten or more times. The chain links TRBV20-1 to TRBJ2-3, with TRBD1 identical over 10 bases. The CDR3 is made up of 17 amino acids. Trimming cost V 4 bases and J 0 bases; bases outside gene matches: 10. Germline loops: CDR1 DFQATT, CDR2 SNEGSKA (reference sequence). The CDR3: CSAIDRGPSGSTDTQYF. In nucleotides, the CDR3 is TGCAGTGCTATCGACAGGGGGCCGTCCGGGAGCACAGATACGCAGTATTTT.

The rearrangement joins TRBV11-2 to TRBJ1-5, with D maybe TRBD1 (6 bases). V lost 5 bases, J lost 1 base, and 12 bases lay in between. Germline V gives CDR1 SGHAT, CDR2 FQNNGV. The CDR3 covers 15 residues. The CDR3 DNA sequence: TGTGCCAGCAGCATTTCAGGGGCAAGCAATCAGCCCCAGCATTTT. The encoded protein is CASSISGASNQPQHF.

Many counts were recorded for this clonotype. The chain recombines TRBV29-1 with TRBJ2-7; 11 bases align to TRBD2. CDR3 length: 14 amino acids. The V gene end was trimmed by 2 bases and the J gene end by 5 bases; junction bases not matched to a gene: 5. Germline loops: CDR1 SQVTM, CDR2 ANQGSEA. The CDR3 DNA sequence: TGCAGCGTTGAAAAGGGGACTAGCGGCCACGAGCAGTACTTC. Translation gives CSVEKGTSGHEQYF.

The chain joins TRBV7-6 to TRBJ2-1; TRBD2 matches 9 bases. The CDR3 totals 16 residues. V gave up 0 bases and J gave up 7 bases; unmatched junction bases: 7. Per the germline V gene, CDR1 is SGHVS and CDR2 is FNYEAQ. In DNA form, the CDR3 reads TGTGCCAGCAGCTTAGCGTCGACTAGCGGAGGGAATGAGCAGTTCTTC. Residues: CASSLASTSGGNEQFF.

In its sample, this clonotype was seen many times. CDR3 amino acids: CASSYVAGGPYNEQFF. Written as DNA, the CDR3 is TGTGCCAGCAGCTATGTAGCGGGAGGGCCCTACAATGAGCAGTTCTTC. This chain connects TRBV7-9 to TRBJ2-1; the match to TRBD2 covers 11 bases. V gave up 4 bases and J gave up 2 bases; unmatched junction bases: 4. CDR1 is SEHNR, CDR2 FQNEAQ, per germline (reference sequence). This CDR3 has 16 residues.

This clonotype showed up many times. This chain links TRBV20-1 with TRBJ2-3; D perhaps matches TRBD2 (6 bases). The V gene lost 6 bases and the J gene lost 1 base, with 8 bases spanning the gap. This CDR3 region has 12 residues. Germline V gene data show CDR1 as DFQATT and CDR2 as SNEGSKA (reference sequence). This chain's CDR3 is CSARRGTDTQYF. The CDR3 DNA is TGCAGTGCAAGGAGGGGCACAGATACGCAGTATTTT.

This clonotype has more than one count but fewer than ten. J is TRBJ2-5 and V is TRBV7-9, with D hard to call. In germline, CDR1 is SEHNR, CDR2 FQNEAQ (reference sequence). The CDR3 totals 14 residues. V lost 5 bases and J lost 2, with 12 bases in between. The CDR3 loop reads CASSPPGLQETQYF. In nucleotides, the CDR3 is TGTGCCAGCAGCCCGCCCGGGCTGCAAGAGACCCAGTACTTC.